This T cell receptor (beta chain) derives from a study of blood T cell repertoires in COVID-19. Overall study: T cells, B-cell-depleted T cells, or PBMCs supplied cDNA or gDNA.

Enrollment of patients from Seattle took place during active infection, with longitudinal follow-up. The CDR3 is 16 amino acids. Study processing details: Counts of nucleated cells, estimated from reference gene primer amplification, were obtained. Sequenced by immunoSEQ multiplex PCR; TCRdb stores in-frame clones only, minus some. V and J calls and clone size are as listed in that table; D and trimming were resolved from the DNA. The sample lists about 210,000 clones, 82% seen once, with about 4.8% in the top ten. The rearrangement links TRBV21-1 to TRBJ1-5; TRBD1, the D gene given by the table, was not confirmed from the DNA. TRBV21-1 is classified as a pseudogene. The sequenced sample was peripheral blood. This TCR was sampled from a woman in her 70s with COVID-19, enrolled during active disease. Here the CDR3 reads CASSQCRDRRNQPQHF. The CDR3 DNA reads as TGTGCCAGCAGCCAGTGCCGGGACAGACGCAATCAGCCCCAGCATTTT.